This T cell receptor beta chain was documented in a study of regulatory T cells in long-lasting Graves disease. As for time point: newly diagnosed GD, antithyroid drugs for less than 3 months. Construction of the TCR library relied on RNA isolated from PBMCs. Investigators report Graves' disease was diagnosed under American Thyroid Association guidelines. The germline V gene encodes CDR1 KGHSH and CDR2 LQKENI. The CDR3 length is 15 residues. V lost 2 bases and J 2 bases, leaving 12 bases between the germline ends. Library construction for TCR beta used iRepertoire HTBI primers and Arm-PCR of CDR3 regions. From the multiplex PCR reads, TCRdb called clonotypes with MiXCR, one entry per CDR3 protein. Of 550,000 to 600,000 distinct CDR3 sequences detected, about 16% appear once; the ten largest clones hold about 12%. This clonotype was seen at least ten times. The data were also submitted as part of a second study, on T cells in Graves' hyperthyroidism and ophthalmopathy. Per that study: First-round RT-PCR of the TCR CDR3 relied on the HTBI primer set.

The TCR comes from a man younger than 30 with Graves disease. The material sequenced was peripheral blood mononuclear cells (PBMCs), taken at new diagnosis, from a patient treated with antithyroid drugs. The V call is TRBV18, the J call TRBJ1-1; no reliable D call. In DNA, the CDR3 is TGTGCCAGCTCACCAAACGGTCAGGAAAACACTGAAGCTTTCTTT. Translation gives CASSPNGQENTEAFF.